The entry below gives a single T cell receptor (beta chain) sequence along with its context. Other DNA sequences from this sample encode an identical CDR3 as well. Per germline, CDR1 SGHTA and CDR2 FQGNSA. The ends were cut back, 1 base at V and 4 bases at J, with 8 bases in the middle. The CDR3 is 13 residues long. This specimen comes from a study of blood T cell repertoires in COVID-19. Overall study context: Samples representing acute and convalescent COVID-19 were sourced from the United States, Italy and Spain. T cells, B-cell-depleted T cells, or PBMCs supplied cDNA or gDNA.

Original analysis: Researchers report that nucleated cell counts were estimated from reference gene primer amplification. The table came from immunoSEQ multiplex PCR; TCRdb's copy has only in-frame clones and leaves some out. Clonal size and the V and J genes are those of that table, whereas D and trimming came from the DNA. The sample lists 310,000 or so clones, around 80% occurring once. The source is a woman between 50 and 59 years old with acute or convalescent COVID-19. Material: peripheral blood. V usage is TRBV7-2 and J usage is TRBJ2-7; D remains unclear. The CDR3 reads CASSLDRGYEQYF. In nucleotides, the CDR3 is TGTGCCAGCAGCTTAGATCGAGGATACGAGCAGTACTTC.